This T cell receptor beta chain stems from a study of blood T cells in healthy people across ages. This CDR3 has 15 residues. The V and J ends lost 2 bases and 4 bases, in that order; junction bases with no gene match: 7. The germline V gene has CDR1 SNHLY and CDR2 FYNNEI. Alongside a J-beta primer mix, a sample-barcoded 5' primer served in a second PCR lasting roughly 7 to 12 cycles. Every single cDNA molecule received a tag from a template-switch adaptor with 12 random nucleotides. TCRdb reprocessed the 5' RACE reads with MiXCR, giving one entry per CDR3 protein. The sample has about 1,400,000 distinct CDR3 sequences, approximately 59% seen once.

The source is a man aged 18 to 35 in good health. What was sequenced was blood. This chain links TRBV2 with TRBJ2-7; 8 bases agree with TRBD1. CDR3 in amino acids: CASSEYAGGSYEQYF. DNA for the CDR3: TGTGCCAGCAGTGAATATGCAGGGGGCTCGTACGAGCAGTACTTC.